Below are 15 T cell receptor beta chains sequenced from a single sample in a study of human T cells and chemical hapten exposure. TCRdb ran MiXCR on the 5' RACE reads and lists one entry per CDR3 protein. The sample holds some 150,000 distinct CDR3 sequences, over 3.5% seen once. Unfractionated whole blood served as the source for total RNA extraction. These receptors were collected from a female donor in good health.

This clonotype was picked up a small number of times. This chain uses TRBV24-1 with TRBJ2-5; 7 bases match TRBD2. CDR3 length: 15 residues. CDR1 is KGHDR, CDR2 SFDVKD, per germline. Trimming removed 3 bases from V and 1 base from J; junction bases left unmatched: 4. The CDR3 sequence is CATSDRGLGQETQYF. CDR3 DNA: TGTGCCACCAGTGATCGCGGACTAGGCCAAGAGACCCAGTACTTC.

This chain links TRBV29-1 with TRBJ2-1, with TRBD2 identical over 14 bases. Looked up from germline, CDR1 is SQVTM and CDR2 is ANQGSEA. CDR3 length: 13 residues. V lost 7 bases, J lost 8 bases, and 4 bases stayed unmatched. This chain's CDR3 is CSAAGLAGDEQFF. CDR3 in DNA: TGCAGCGCCGCGGGACTAGCGGGGGATGAGCAGTTCTTC.

This clonotype was counted ten times or more. The chain is built from TRBV6-6 and TRBJ1-3; 7 bases fit TRBD1. J lost 4 bases, V lost 6 bases, and 9 bases had no gene match. Germline V lookup: CDR1 MNHNY, CDR2 SVGAGI (reference sequence). The CDR3 has 15 residues. This CDR3 reads CASSSTGYAGNTIYF. DNA of the CDR3: TGTGCCAGCAGCTCGACAGGGTACGCCGGAAACACCATATATTTT.

This clonotype was seen only once. CDR3 loop: CASSRGAGLTEAFF. CDR3 coding DNA: TGTGCCAGCAGTCGCGGGGCAGGTCTCACTGAAGCTTTCTTT. The J gene is TRBJ1-1, the V gene TRBV12-3 or TRBV12-4, with D possibly being TRBD1 (5 bases). The CDR3 sequence is 14 residues long. The ends were cut back, 5 bases at V and 4 bases at J, with 14 bases in the middle.

This clonotype was observed many times. V usage is TRBV12-3 or TRBV12-4 and J usage is TRBJ2-2, with D possibly matching TRBD1 (6 bases). The CDR3 loop spans 14 amino acids. Between the trimmed V and J ends, which lost 6 bases and 4 bases, there was a span of 12 bases. The CDR3 loop is CASRYTGSTGELFF. CDR3 bases: TGTGCCAGCAGATATACAGGGTCCACCGGGGAGCTGTTTTTT.

This clonotype came up many times. This chain links TRBV14 with TRBJ2-3, with unresolved D. Germline loops: CDR1 SGHDN, CDR2 FVKESK. The CDR3 consists of 15 residues. Trimming stripped 4 bases from V and 0 bases from J, with 11 bases between. This chain's CDR3 is CASSRVFTSTDTQYF. CDR3 bases: TGTGCCAGCAGCCGGGTCTTTACTAGCACAGATACGCAGTATTTT. Supplemented by reference TRBV14 and TRBJ2-3, the full variable domain reads EAGVTQFPSHSVIEKGQTVTLRCDPISGHDNLYWYRRVMGKEIKFLLHFVKESKQDESGMPNNRFLAERTGGTYSTLKVQPAELEDSGVYFCASSRVFTSTDTQYFGPGTRLTVL.

The rearrangement joins TRBV2 to TRBJ2-2, with D perhaps given as TRBD1 or TRBD2 (6 bases each). V dropped 7 bases and J dropped 6 bases, with 15 bases sitting between them. The V gene's germline CDR1 is SNHLY and CDR2 FYNNEI. The CDR3 runs to 14 residues. The CDR3 is CASMPGDWAGELFF. The CDR3 region has the DNA TGTGCCAGCATGCCAGGGGACTGGGCCGGGGAGCTGTTTTTT. Full variable domain (outside the CDR3, taken from reference TRBV2 and TRBJ2-2): EPEVTQTPSHQVTQMGQEVILRCVPISNHLYFYWYRQILGQKVEFLVSFYNNEISEKSEIFDDQFSVERPDGSNFTLKIRSTKLEDSAMYFCASMPGDWAGELFFGEGSRLTVL.

This clonotype appeared many times. The gene calls are TRBV27 and TRBJ2-3; 8 positions agree with TRBD2. Germline CDR1 MNHEY, CDR2 SMNVEV (reference sequence). This CDR3 has 16 residues. Trimming at V came to 5 bases and at J to 4 bases, leaving 11 bases not matched to a gene. CDR3 protein: CASSTGAGGGADTQYF. CDR3 coding DNA: TGTGCCAGCAGTACCGGTGCGGGGGGCGGGGCAGATACGCAGTATTTT.

The rearrangement uses TRBV7-2 and TRBJ1-4; tentatively, D is TRBD1 (5 bases). CDR3 length: 14 amino acids. With 5 bases removed from V and 6 bases from J, the gap between germline ends came to 13 bases. CDR1 is SGHTA, CDR2 FQGNSA, per germline. CDR3 sequence: CASSPWGDDEKLFF. The CDR3 DNA reads TGTGCCAGCAGCCCGTGGGGGGATGATGAAAAACTGTTTTTT.

This clonotype was found many times. The V call is TRBV6-5, the J call TRBJ1-3, with D unresolved. Between the trimmed V and J ends, which lost 0 bases and 0 bases, there was a span of 6 bases. The CDR3 contains 15 residues. In germline, CDR1 is MNHEY, CDR2 SVGAGI. The CDR3 DNA is TGTGCCAGCAGTTACTCTTACCCCTCTGGAAACACCATATATTTT. This gives the protein CASSYSYPSGNTIYF.

This clonotype has a count of ten or more. The chain employs TRBV11-2 and TRBJ1-5; D is unclear. V lost 2 bases and J lost 4, with 6 bases in between. Germline values: CDR1 SGHAT, CDR2 FQNNGV. The CDR3 is 13 amino acids. The CDR3 reads CASSLMGNQPQHF. In DNA form, the CDR3 reads TGTGCCAGCAGCTTAATGGGGAATCAGCCCCAGCATTTT.

This clonotype showed up just a few times. V and J are TRBV29-1 and TRBJ1-4; 8 nucleotides line up with TRBD1. Germline V CDR1 and CDR2: SQVTM, ANQGSEA. There are 12 residues in the CDR3. Unmatched junction bases numbered 6, after V lost 7 bases and J lost 8 bases. In nucleotides, the CDR3 is TGCAGCGGGAAGGGACAGGAGGAAAAACTGTTTTTT. Translating gives CSGKGQEEKLFF.

V is TRBV7-2 and J is TRBJ2-6, with D unclear. Germline lookup yields CDR1 SGHTA and CDR2 FQGNSA. The CDR3 is 17 amino acids. V was trimmed by 1 base and J by 0 bases, leaving 10 bases between them. This CDR3 is CASSLDPRSSGANVLTF. As DNA, the CDR3 is TGTGCCAGCAGCTTAGACCCACGGAGCTCTGGGGCCAACGTCCTGACTTTC.

This clonotype was counted many times. The V gene is TRBV5-1, the J gene TRBJ1-5; a weak D match, TRBD1 (5 bases). The germline V and J ends were trimmed by 1 base and 6 bases, with 14 bases remaining between them. Germline values: CDR1 SGHRS, CDR2 YFSETQ. This CDR3 region has 15 residues. CDR3 residues: CASSLSGGFSQPQHF. The DNA for the CDR3 is TGCGCCAGCAGCTTGTCCGGGGGGTTCAGTCAGCCCCAGCATTTT. The complete variable domain, with remaining parts taken from reference TRBV5-1 and TRBJ1-5, reads KAGVTQTPRYLIKTRGQQVTLSCSPISGHRSVSWYQQTPGQGLQFLFEYFSETQRNKGNFPGRFSGRQFSNSRSEMNVSTLELGDSALYLCASSLSGGFSQPQHFGDGTRLSIL.

There are many counts of this clonotype. The genes are TRBV25-1 and TRBJ1-4; 7 bases agree with TRBD1. Per germline, CDR1 MGHDK and CDR2 SYGVNS. Trimming cost V 2 bases and J 6 bases; bases outside gene matches: 3. This CDR3 spans 14 amino acids. This CDR3 is CASSEPGGHEKLFF. CDR3 sequence (DNA): TGTGCCAGCAGTGAACCAGGGGGACATGAAAAACTGTTTTTT.